This passage covers 28 T cell receptor beta chains from one sample sequenced in a study of PD-1 blockade in classical Hodgkin lymphoma. Profiled with immunoSEQ multiplex PCR; TCRdb holds only in-frame clones, not every one. This table has around 13,000 clones, roughly 90% appearing once. There was relapse after autologous stem cell transplantation in every patient, and there was variation in brentuximab vedotin exposure. This sample comprised peripheral blood mononuclear cells (PBMCs), obtained at baseline. These receptors all come from a human donor with classical Hodgkin lymphoma.

The chain couples TRBV5-4 to TRBJ1-1; D perhaps matches TRBD1 (5 bases). The ends were cut back, 5 bases at V and 4 bases at J, with 15 bases in the middle. CDR1 SGHNT and CDR2 YYREEE come from the germline V gene (reference sequence). The CDR3 consists of 14 residues. CDR3 sequence: CASSLSGGTTEAFF. CDR3 sequence (DNA): TGTGCCAGCAGTTTATCCGGGGGGACCACTGAAGCTTTCTTT.

This rearrangement joins TRBV4-1 to TRBJ2-7; D gene uncertain. The CDR3 covers 15 residues. V was pared by 1 base and J by 0 bases, with 10 bases between. CDR1 MGHRA and CDR2 YSYEKL come from the germline V gene. Written as DNA, the CDR3 is TGCGCCAGCAGCCAAGGGCTTGGTTTCTCCTACGAGCAGTACTTC. Translating gives CASSQGLGFSYEQYF.

This rearrangement joins TRBV6-1 to TRBJ1-1, with D maybe TRBD1 (5 bases). V was trimmed by 7 bases and J by 4 bases, leaving 13 bases between them. The V gene's germline CDR1 is MNHNS and CDR2 SASEGT. The CDR3 contains 13 residues. CDR3 region: CASKPQGVTEAFF. The CDR3 DNA is TGTGCCAGCAAGCCTCAAGGGGTCACTGAAGCTTTCTTT.

This clone showed up just a few times. This rearrangement joins TRBV9 to TRBJ2-7, with TRBD1 matching over 7 bases. This CDR3 has 15 residues. The J segment lost 5 bases and the V segment lost 5 bases, leaving 13 bases of the junction unmatched. Germline CDR1 reads SGDLS; CDR2 reads YYNGEE. CDR3 DNA: TGTGCCAGCAGTTACGATGGGACAGTGGCGGACGAGCAGTACTTC. The encoded protein is CASSYDGTVADEQYF.

The rearrangement joins TRBV19 to TRBJ2-1; D remains unclear. Trimming stripped 2 bases from V and 0 bases from J, with 11 bases between. This CDR3 contains 16 residues. Per germline, CDR1 LNHDA and CDR2 SQIVND (reference sequence). The CDR3 spells CASSILGGSSYNEQFF. The CDR3 nucleotides read TGTGCCAGTAGTATACTGGGCGGCAGCTCCTACAATGAGCAGTTCTTC.

V gene TRBV19 combines with J gene TRBJ2-6; D is undetermined. The germline V gene has CDR1 LNHDA and CDR2 SQIVND (reference sequence). This CDR3 contains 14 residues. The ends were cut back, 7 bases at V and 3 bases at J, with 10 bases in the middle. For the CDR3, the DNA is TGTGCCAGTACTCCCTTGGTTGGGGCCAACGTCCTGACTTTC. Amino acids: CASTPLVGANVLTF.

V gene TRBV11-2 combines with J gene TRBJ2-3; D is unclear. Germline loops: CDR1 SGHAT, CDR2 FQNNGV. V was cut by 4 bases and J by 2 bases, with 16 bases left in between. The CDR3 has 16 amino acids. The CDR3 reads CASSWNGGIATDTQYF. CDR3 nucleotides: TGTGCCAGCAGCTGGAACGGCGGAATCGCCACAGATACGCAGTATTTT.

The chain has TRBV30 and TRBJ2-1, with D perhaps TRBD1 (6 bases). The CDR3 contains 16 residues. The germline gives CDR1 GTSNPN, CDR2 SVGIG (reference sequence). Trimming shortened V by 1 base and J by 0 bases, and 13 bases separated the two germline ends. CDR3 region: CAWSAQGLDSYNEQFF. In DNA form, the CDR3 reads TGTGCCTGGAGTGCCCAGGGGCTAGACTCCTACAATGAGCAGTTCTTC.

The rearrangement uses TRBV6-5 and TRBJ2-7, with 9 bases lining up with TRBD1. The germline gives CDR1 MNHEY, CDR2 SVGAGI. The CDR3 has 14 amino acids. Losses at the gene ends were 2 bases for V and 6 bases for J; bases not matched to a gene: 5. CDR3 protein: CASSYRDRASEQYF. CDR3 nucleotides: TGTGCCAGCAGTTACCGGGACAGGGCTTCCGAGCAGTACTTC.

The chain uses TRBV10-3 and TRBJ2-7, with D perhaps TRBD2 (6 bases). CDR3 size: 15 residues. Germline CDR1 reads ENHRY; CDR2 reads SYGVKD. V was pared by 4 bases and J by 3 bases, with 16 bases between. The CDR3 loop is CAISVSSAISYEQYF. Written as DNA, the CDR3 is TGTGCCATCAGTGTCTCTAGCGCGATAAGCTACGAGCAGTACTTC.

Remarks on this clone: At one of its ends the junction is not consistent with the germline gene, which may arise from a read error. This specimen includes other DNA sequences encoding the same CDR3. The chain links TRBV11-3 to TRBJ2-2, with D possibly TRBD2 on 5 matching bases. CDR3 length: 16 amino acids. Looked up from germline, CDR1 is SGHNT and CDR2 is YENEEA. The CDR3 DNA sequence: TGTGCCAGCAGCCCAGGACCCGGGTCTAACACCGGGGAGCTGTTTTTC. Its protein is CASSPGPGSNTGELFF. Based on the CDR3 plus reference TRBV11-3 and TRBJ2-2, the full variable domain is EAGVVQSPRYKIIEKKQPVAFWCNPISGHNTLYWYLQNLGQGPELLIRYENEEAVDDSQLPKDRFSAERLKGVDSTLKIQPAELGDSAVYLCASSPGPGSNTGELFFGEGSRLTVL.

The CDR3 protein is CASGSTLNTEAFF. CDR3 coding DNA: TGTGCTAGTGGCTCCACACTGAACACTGAAGCTTTCTTT. This sequence joins TRBV12-5 and TRBJ1-1, with D unresolved. This CDR3 contains 13 residues. The germline V and J ends were trimmed by 6 bases and 0 bases, with 8 bases remaining between them. Germline V gene data show CDR1 as LGHNT and CDR2 as FRNRAP.

J is TRBJ2-1 and V is TRBV21-1; the table assigns TRBD1, which was not confirmed against the DNA. TRBV21-1 is an annotated pseudogene. CDR3 size: 16 residues. The CDR3 bases are TGTGCCAGCAGCAAAAACTGGACAGGGGGCTACAATGAGCAGTTCTTC. It encodes CASSKNWTGGYNEQFF.

The chain recombines TRBV2 with TRBJ1-4; tentatively, D is TRBD1 (6 bases). Trimming pared 0 bases from V and 7 bases from J, leaving 12 bases between. The CDR3 loop spans 15 amino acids. Germline-derived CDR1 and CDR2 are SNHLY and FYNNEI. The CDR3 coding sequence is TGTGCCAGCAGTGAAGCGGCCAGGGGCCCTGAAAAACTGTTTTTT. This encodes CASSEAARGPEKLFF.

The chain is built from TRBV5-1 and TRBJ2-3; D is unresolved. V was pared by 7 bases and J by 2 bases, with 29 bases between. From germline, CDR1 is SGHRS and CDR2 YFSETQ. The CDR3 loop spans 19 amino acids. This chain's CDR3 is CASGPAGALTFSPTDTQYF. Here the CDR3 DNA reads TGCGCCAGCGGTCCTGCCGGTGCCCTGACCTTTTCACCCACAGATACGCAGTATTTT.

V and J are TRBV9 and TRBJ1-2; a possible D gene is TRBD1 (5 bases). The V end was cut by 3 bases, the J end by 5 bases, with 14 bases between. Looked up from germline, CDR1 is SGDLS and CDR2 is YYNGEE. The CDR3 runs to 14 residues. The CDR3 DNA follows: TGTGCCAGCAGCGCTTTCACTGGGACGTATGGCTACACCTTC. Its protein product is CASSAFTGTYGYTF.

CDR3 loop: CASSLAAPSASSYEQYF. In nucleotides, the CDR3 is TGTGCCAGCAGCTTGGCCGCCCCAAGCGCCTCGTCCTACGAGCAGTACTTC. The rearrangement joins TRBV5-5 to TRBJ2-7; no clear D. From germline, CDR1 is SGHKS and CDR2 YYEKEE (reference sequence). Trimming shortened V by 0 bases and J by 1 base, and 17 bases separated the two germline ends. This CDR3 spans 17 amino acids.

The rearrangement links TRBV5-4 to TRBJ2-3; the match to TRBD2 covers 8 bases. CDR1 and CDR2 from the germline V gene are SGHNT and YYREEE (reference sequence). With V trimmed by 0 bases and J by 2 bases, 5 bases remained unmatched. CDR3 size: 16 residues. The chain's CDR3 is CASSLGPAGDTDTQYF. The CDR3 DNA follows: TGTGCCAGCAGCTTGGGGCCAGCGGGGGACACAGATACGCAGTATTTT. Drawing the rest from reference TRBV5-4 and TRBJ2-3, the complete variable domain is ETGVTQSPTHLIKTRGQQVTLRCSSQSGHNTVSWYQQALGQGPQFIFQYYREEENGRGNFPPRFSGLQFPNYSSELNVNALELDDSALYLCASSLGPAGDTDTQYFGPGTRLTVL.

CDR3 nucleotides: TGTGCCAGCAGCCAAGGCGGTAGCGGATACTACAATGAGCAGTTCTTC. Translated: CASSQGGSGYYNEQFF. The chain recombines TRBV4-2 with TRBJ2-1, with D tentatively TRBD2 (6 bases). This CDR3 is 16 amino acids long. The germline V gene has CDR1 LGHNA and CDR2 YNFKEQ. V dropped 1 base and J dropped 3 bases, with 13 bases sitting between them.

The gene calls are TRBV21-1 and TRBJ2-3. TRBV21-1 is flagged as a pseudogene. The CDR3 spans 15 residues. This chain's CDR3 is CASSKKGRLTDTQYF. The CDR3 DNA is TGTGCCAGCAGCAAGAAAGGCCGCCTTACAGATACGCAGTATTTT.

The V call is TRBV7-7, the J call TRBJ2-1, with TRBD2 matching over 11 bases. The trim removed 5 bases at V and 6 bases at J, leaving 6 bases unmatched. This CDR3 has 15 amino acids. Germline CDR1 and CDR2: SSHAT and FNYEAQ (reference sequence). DNA for the CDR3: TGTGCCAGCAGCACCGGGACTAGCGGAATCAATGAGCAGTTCTTC. Encoded protein: CASSTGTSGINEQFF.

The chain uses TRBV5-5 and TRBJ1-2, with D possibly being TRBD1 (5 bases). The CDR3 contains 14 residues. CDR1 is SGHKS, CDR2 YYEKEE, per germline (reference sequence). Trimming stripped 4 bases from V and 1 base from J, with 11 bases between. DNA for the CDR3: TGTGCCAGCAGCGGAGCCGGGGGTAACTATGGCTACACCTTC. Translating gives CASSGAGGNYGYTF.

This sequence joins TRBV9 and TRBJ1-2, with 8 bases fitting TRBD1. The CDR3 consists of 13 residues. Germline loops: CDR1 SGDLS, CDR2 YYNGEE. J was trimmed by 1 base and V by 7 bases; bases with no gene match: 3. The CDR3: CASGQGRNYGYTF. The CDR3 DNA sequence: TGTGCCAGCGGACAGGGACGTAACTATGGCTACACCTTC.

This sequence joins TRBV19 and TRBJ1-1; 12 bases match TRBD1. V gave up 6 bases and J gave up 3 bases; unmatched junction bases: 11. The germline CDR1 and CDR2 sequences are LNHDA and SQIVND (reference sequence). The CDR3 runs 17 residues. DNA for the CDR3: TGTGCCAGTAGGGTGCCGGGACAGGGGGCTCCCGACACTGAAGCTTTCTTT. It is translated as CASRVPGQGAPDTEAFF.

The chain couples TRBV7-9 to TRBJ2-5; 9 bases are a match to TRBD1. The CDR3 sequence is 14 residues long. With 3 bases clipped from V and 3 bases from J, the junction kept 2 bases outside the gene matches. Germline V CDR1 and CDR2: SEHNR, FQNEAQ (reference sequence). CDR3 sequence (DNA): TGTGCCAGCAGCTTTCGGACAGGGGAAGAGACCCAGTACTTC. Encoded protein: CASSFRTGEETQYF.

The rearrangement uses TRBV2 and TRBJ1-4; no clear D gene. V was trimmed by 7 bases and J by 0 bases, leaving 18 bases between them. In germline, CDR1 is SNHLY, CDR2 FYNNEI. The CDR3 has 17 amino acids. The CDR3 nucleotides read TGTGCCAGCATTCGACGTTGGAGCTCCTCAACTAATGAAAAACTGTTTTTT. Protein product: CASIRRWSSSTNEKLFF.

The CDR3 reads CASSYSGHRGVDTGELFF. DNA for the CDR3: TGTGCCAGCAGTTACTCAGGTCACAGGGGAGTGGACACCGGGGAGCTGTTTTTT. The chain recombines TRBV6-7 with TRBJ2-2, with 7 positions matching TRBD1. TRBV6-7 is sorted into the ORF group, with uncertain function. The ends lost 0 bases at V and 3 bases at J; junction bases unmatched: 10. CDR3 size: 18 residues.

The V call is TRBV7-6, the J call TRBJ1-1, with D unclear. The CDR3 contains 15 residues. The V gene's germline CDR1 is SGHVS and CDR2 FNYEAQ. Trimming cost V 5 bases and J 0 bases, with 13 bases left between them. In nucleotides, the CDR3 is TGTGCCAGCAGCCCGGACGGCCGTTTGAACACTGAAGCTTTCTTT. It specifies CASSPDGRLNTEAFF.